Ten or more counts support the clone carrying this T cell receptor beta chain. Time point reported: patch test 2, 6 weeks after DPC sensitization. Treatment reported: therapeutic diphenylcyclopropenone sensitization with weekly scalp DPC. People who gave samples had alopecia, were 18 to 70 years old, and were suitable for DPC. The data were obtained in a study of human T cells and chemical hapten exposure. Study in general: Cases of alopecia areata, totalis or universalis occurred in a predominantly female patient group.

TCRdb analysed the RACE reads with MiXCR anew, one entry per CDR3 protein. The table includes some 71,000 distinct CDR3 sequences, about 9.4% detected once. Germline values: CDR1 SQVTM, CDR2 ANQGSEA. The V end lost 6 bases, the J end lost 2 bases, and 13 bases lay between the germline ends. The CDR3 runs to 14 residues. This specimen consisted of whole blood, obtained in connection with sensitization to the hapten diphenylcyclopropenone (DPC). The receptor's source is a woman between 50 and 59 years old with alopecia areata. Some clones in this sample may be carry-over from other donors' samples. V is TRBV29-1 and J is TRBJ2-2; maybe TRBD1 (6 bases). The CDR3 sequence is CSVGQSLNTGELFF. CDR3 sequence (DNA): TGCAGCGTCGGACAGTCCCTTAACACCGGGGAGCTGTTTTTT.